This entry lists 13 T cell receptor beta chains sequenced from one sample in a study of cytomegalovirus exposure and HLA in healthy donors listed by TCRdb under 2017. Library method: the immunoSEQ multiplex PCR assay. A mixture of 60 forward primers for TCR Vbeta segments and 13 reverse primers for TCR Jbeta segments was used in the multiplex PCR. This is the immuneACCESS table as TCRdb keeps it, with only in-frame sequences that have V and J called. A part of the clones is gone; compared with another copy, unresolved V genes explain less than half, and the rest is unexplained. This sample's table has entries for some 80,000 clones. In total, the top ten clones hold roughly 13% of the sample. The sample consisted of PBMCs. Source of these receptors: a man aged 45 to 65 in good health and CMV-seropositive.

This sequence joins TRBV9 and TRBJ2-2; 7 bases are a match to TRBD2. Germline V gives CDR1 SGDLS, CDR2 YYNGEE. CDR3 size: 15 residues. J gave up 0 bases and V 7 bases, and 6 bases lay outside the gene matches. The CDR3 nucleotides are TGTGCCAGCGGGTCGGGGGGTCCGAACACCGGGGAGCTGTTTTTT. It is translated as CASGSGGPNTGELFF.

The chain is built from TRBV7-8 and TRBJ1-2; D is possibly TRBD1 (6 bases). The CDR3 covers 15 residues. Trimming took off 5 bases at V and 5 bases at J, with 18 bases between the two ends. Germline CDR1 reads SGHVS; CDR2 reads FQNEAQ. This CDR3 is CASSAYRVPLYGYTF. The CDR3 DNA is TGTGCCAGCAGCGCCTACAGGGTGCCCCTTTATGGCTACACCTTC.

The rearrangement uses TRBV6-5 and TRBJ1-2; TRBD1 is a possible D gene (6 bases). The germline V gene encodes CDR1 MNHEY and CDR2 SVGAGI. Trimming took 0 bases from V and 5 from J, leaving 10 bases between them. This CDR3 has 14 residues. The DNA for the CDR3 is TGTGCCAGCAGTTACTCGGCCAGGGGATATGGCTACACCTTC. Encoded protein: CASSYSARGYGYTF.

The V call is TRBV6-1, the J call TRBJ2-2; TRBD1 matches at 9 bases. Germline CDR1 and CDR2: MNHNS and SASEGT. This CDR3 is built from 15 residues. The V segment lost 8 bases and the J segment 6 bases; nucleotides outside the gene matches: 10. DNA for the CDR3: TGTGCCAGCCTACAGGGGGCGCTTATGGCCGGGGAGCTGTTTTTT. This translates into CASLQGALMAGELFF.

V usage is TRBV2 and J usage is TRBJ2-1, with 9 bases identical to TRBD2. Germline V gene data show CDR1 as SNHLY and CDR2 as FYNNEI. After removal of 4 bases from V and 7 bases from J, the junction contained 5 bases not matched to a gene. The CDR3 runs 14 residues. The CDR3 DNA follows: TGTGCCAGCAGTGGGTCCCTAGCGGGGAATGAGCAGTTCTTC. It specifies CASSGSLAGNEQFF.

The chain couples TRBV6-1 to TRBJ2-3; D might be TRBD2 (6 bases). Looked up from germline, CDR1 is MNHNS and CDR2 is SASEGT. There are 13 residues in the CDR3. V was pared by 6 bases and J by 5 bases, with 12 bases between. CDR3 residues: CASRMGGKDTQYF. For the CDR3, the DNA is TGTGCCAGCAGGATGGGAGGAAAAGATACGCAGTATTTT.

This CDR3 is CASSGGTPAYEQYV. The CDR3 DNA is TGCGCCAGCAGCGGCGGGACGCCGGCCTACGAGCAGTACGTC. The gene calls are TRBV5-1 and TRBJ2-7; a possible D gene is TRBD2 (6 bases). The germline V and J ends were trimmed by 4 bases and 2 bases, with 13 bases remaining between them. CDR1 and CDR2 (germline): SGHRS, YFSETQ. This CDR3 region has 14 residues.

V usage is TRBV25-1 and J usage is TRBJ2-3; 7 nucleotides agree with TRBD2. The CDR3 is 12 residues long. The germline CDR1 and CDR2 sequences are MGHDK and SYGVNS. Losses at the gene ends were 8 bases for V and 6 bases for J; bases not matched to a gene: 5. This CDR3 is CASGAGMDTQYF. Here the CDR3 DNA reads TGTGCCAGCGGAGCGGGGATGGATACGCAGTATTTT.

The V gene is TRBV5-6, the J gene TRBJ1-1; D might be TRBD1 (5 bases). The CDR3 is 13 residues long. Germline CDR1 is SGHDT and CDR2 is YYEEEE. Trimming removed 6 bases at V and 4 bases at J, with 13 bases between. In nucleotides, the CDR3 is TGTGCCAGCACCCTTACGGGGGGCACTGAAGCTTTCTTT. The encoded protein is CASTLTGGTEAFF.

The chain employs TRBV4-2 and TRBJ2-3; 9 bases align to TRBD2. V was pared by 4 bases and J by 0 bases, with 5 bases of the junction left unmatched. Germline values: CDR1 LGHNA, CDR2 YNFKEQ. The CDR3 is 16 residues long. CDR3 in DNA: TGTGCCAGCAGCCCGACTAGCGGACTTAGCACAGATACGCAGTATTTT. Translated, it gives CASSPTSGLSTDTQYF.

The genes are TRBV5-6 and TRBJ2-7; TRBD2 might be the D (5 bases). V gave up 4 bases and J gave up 2 bases, with 13 bases separating them. The CDR3 consists of 14 residues. Germline CDR1 and CDR2: SGHDT and YYEEEE. CDR3 nucleotides: TGTGCCAGCAGCCGGGATCCTGGGACCTACGAGCAGTACTTC. Translation: CASSRDPGTYEQYF.

The rearrangement joins TRBV4-1 to TRBJ1-6; possible D gene TRBD1, 5 bases. Between the trimmed V and J ends, which lost 0 bases and 9 bases, there was a span of 15 bases. Germline V gene sequence: CDR1 MGHRA, CDR2 YSYEKL. The CDR3 totals 16 residues. CDR3 sequence (DNA): TGCGCCAGCAGCCAAGATAGATCGGGGGGAAGTTCACCCCTCCACTTT. Protein product: CASSQDRSGGSSPLHF.

CDR3 DNA: TGTGCCAGCAGTTCCCTCCACGGGAACACCTACGGCTATGGCTACACCTTC. The encoded protein is CASSSLHGNTYGYGYTF. V usage is TRBV27 and J usage is TRBJ1-2, with D hard to call. Trimming cost V 4 bases and J 4 bases, with 22 bases left between them. There are 17 residues in the CDR3. Germline lookup yields CDR1 MNHEY and CDR2 SMNVEV (reference sequence).